One and the same sample provided the 20 T cell receptor beta chains below, sequenced in a study of cytomegalovirus exposure and HLA in healthy donors. The study ran its PCR with 60 Vbeta and 13 Jbeta primers. Sequenced by immunoSEQ multiplex PCR; TCRdb stores in-frame clones only, minus some. The sample contains about 120,000 clones, roughly 70% of which appear only once. Source material: PBMCs. The receptors stem from a woman aged 40 to 50 in good health and CMV-seropositive.

The genes are TRBV7-9 and TRBJ1-5; D gene unclear. Trimming took off 1 base at V and 9 bases at J, with 16 bases between the two ends. The CDR3 totals 15 residues. The V gene's germline CDR1 is SEHNR and CDR2 FQNEAQ (reference sequence). The CDR3 sequence is CASSLDWGTSPPQHF. The CDR3 DNA is TGTGCCAGCAGCTTAGATTGGGGTACTAGTCCGCCCCAGCATTTT.

The chain links TRBV5-6 to TRBJ2-3; TRBD1 aligns across 9 bases. V lost 2 bases and J lost 0; bases outside the gene matches: 13. Germline V CDR1 and CDR2: SGHDT, YYEEEE. The CDR3 is 19 amino acids. CDR3 sequence (DNA): TGTGCCAGCAGCTTTTTATACAGGGGGCGAGCCTACAGCACAGATACGCAGTATTTT. Its translation is CASSFLYRGRAYSTDTQYF. Complete variable domain (other parts from reference TRBV5-6 and TRBJ2-3): DAGVTQSPTHLIKTRGQQVTLRCSPKSGHDTVSWYQQALGQGPQFIFQYYEEEERQRGNFPDRFSGHQFPNYSSELNVNALLLGDSALYLCASSFLYRGRAYSTDTQYFGPGTRLTVL.

In this sample, this clone turned up a few times. CDR3 region: CASRPGQLTVAFF. CDR3 DNA sequence: TGTGCCAGCAGACCGGGACAACTAACGGTAGCTTTCTTT. This chain links TRBV28 with TRBJ1-1; possibly TRBD1 for D (6 bases). The length of the CDR3 is 13 residues. Trimming cost V 6 bases and J 10 bases, with 18 bases left between them. Germline values: CDR1 MDHEN, CDR2 SYDVKM. Using reference TRBV28 and TRBJ1-1 for the parts outside the CDR3, the full variable domain is DVKVTQSSRYLVKRTGEKVFLECVQDMDHENMFWYRQDPGLGLRLIYFSYDVKMKEKGDIPEGYSVSREKKERFSLILESASTNQTSMYLCASRPGQLTVAFFGQGTRLTVV.

This clone was counted a few times. The rearrangement links TRBV6-5 to TRBJ2-1; the D is unclear. This CDR3 region has 13 residues. V was cut by 0 bases and J by 8 bases, with 8 bases left in between. From germline, CDR1 is MNHEY and CDR2 SVGAGI. This chain's CDR3 is CASSYSLVHEQFF. The CDR3 coding sequence is TGTGCCAGCAGTTACTCACTGGTCCATGAGCAGTTCTTC.

There are a few counts of this clone. CDR3 in DNA: TGTGCCAGCAGCTTAGGTGTGTCGTACGAGCAGTACTTC. Its translation: CASSLGVSYEQYF. The gene calls are TRBV7-8 and TRBJ2-7; the D is unclear. This CDR3 comprises 13 residues. Germline V gives CDR1 SGHVS, CDR2 FQNEAQ. Trimming cost V 1 base and J 4 bases, with 8 bases left between them. Full variable domain (outside the CDR3, taken from reference TRBV7-8 and TRBJ2-7): GAGVSQSPRYKVAKRGQDVALRCDPISGHVSLFWYQQALGQGPEFLTYFQNEAQLDKSGLPSDRFFAERPEGSVSTLKIQRTQQEDSAVYLCASSLGVSYEQYFGPGTRLTVT.

The V call is TRBV28, the J call TRBJ2-5; TRBD2 matches at 15 bases. V was pared by 5 bases and J by 0 bases, with 7 bases of the junction left unmatched. Per germline, CDR1 MDHEN and CDR2 SYDVKM. This CDR3 has 18 amino acids. CDR3 sequence reads: CASSGRGTSGGYQETQYF. CDR3 DNA sequence: TGTGCCAGCAGTGGCAGAGGGACTAGCGGGGGGTACCAAGAGACCCAGTACTTC.

This clone was seen a single time. V usage is TRBV30 and J usage is TRBJ2-3, with 10 bases matching TRBD2. Germline CDR1 reads GTSNPN; CDR2 reads SVGIG (reference sequence). V shed 1 base, J shed 4 bases, and the junction held 5 bases outside the gene matches. The CDR3 covers 15 residues. The CDR3 sequence: CAWSDAAGGADTQYF. The CDR3 nucleotides read TGTGCCTGGAGTGACGCAGCGGGGGGGGCAGATACGCAGTATTTT.

V and J are TRBV4-3 and TRBJ2-7, with TRBD1 matching over 12 bases. Losses at the gene ends were 3 bases for V and 3 bases for J; bases not matched to a gene: 3. The CDR3 has 15 residues. CDR1 and CDR2 from the germline V gene are LGHNA and YSLEER. The CDR3 bases are TGCGCCAGCAGCCAGCGGGACAGGGGGCTCTACGAGCAGTACTTC. This encodes CASSQRDRGLYEQYF.

This clone was detected once. The CDR3 DNA follows: TGTGCCACTCCGGACACCAGAGGTGAGCAGTTCTTC. As protein: CATPDTRGEQFF. V gene TRBV2 combines with J gene TRBJ2-1; possible D gene TRBD1, 5 bases. This CDR3 spans 12 amino acids. V was clipped by 10 bases and J by 9 bases, with 16 bases between them. Germline V gene lookup returns CDR1 SNHLY and CDR2 FYNNEI.

The chain carries TRBV19 and TRBJ1-5; TRBD1 matches 12 bases. CDR3 length: 19 residues. Germline CDR1 and CDR2: LNHDA and SQIVND (reference sequence). After removal of 4 bases from V and 2 bases from J, the junction contained 12 bases not matched to a gene. The CDR3: CASSTAGTGGARGNQPQHF. The CDR3 region has the DNA TGTGCCAGTAGTACAGCCGGGACAGGGGGCGCGCGAGGCAATCAGCCCCAGCATTTT. The variable domain in full, with the rest retrieved from reference TRBV19 and TRBJ1-5, is DGGITQSPKYLFRKEGQNVTLSCEQNLNHDAMYWYRQDPGQGLRLIYYSQIVNDFQKGDIAEGYSVSREKKESFPLTVTSAQKNPTAFYLCASSTAGTGGARGNQPQHFGDGTRLSIL.

This clone was observed once. This chain links TRBV19 with TRBJ2-7, with TRBD1 matching 7 bases. This CDR3 is built from 16 residues. CDR1 and CDR2 (germline): LNHDA, SQIVND (reference sequence). The CDR3 nucleotides are TGTGCTGTTGGTCGCCCCGGGACAGCCACCCCCTACGAGCAGTACTTC. It encodes CAVGRPGTATPYEQYF.

The V call is TRBV2, the J call TRBJ2-1; 9 bases are a match to TRBD2. J lost 7 bases, V lost 8 bases, and 6 bases had no gene match. In germline, CDR1 is SNHLY, CDR2 FYNNEI. The CDR3 is 13 amino acids. The CDR3 region has the DNA TGTGCCAGCTTGCTAGCGGGGCCTAATGAGCAGTTCTTC. Translating it yields CASLLAGPNEQFF. The full variable domain, its missing parts supplied by reference TRBV2 and TRBJ2-1, is EPEVTQTPSHQVTQMGQEVILRCVPISNHLYFYWYRQILGQKVEFLVSFYNNEISEKSEIFDDQFSVERPDGSNFTLKIRSTKLEDSAMYFCASLLAGPNEQFFGPGTRLTVL.

The J gene is TRBJ2-5, the V gene TRBV9, with TRBD1 as a possible D gene (6 bases). The CDR3 is made up of 15 amino acids. V was trimmed by 4 bases and J by 5 bases, leaving 18 bases between them. CDR1 and CDR2 (germline): SGDLS, YYNGEE. The CDR3 reads CASSPGGSAGETQYF. The CDR3 coding sequence is TGTGCCAGCAGCCCTGGGGGCTCCGCAGGGGAGACCCAGTACTTC. Full variable domain (rest looked up from reference TRBV9 and TRBJ2-5): DSGVTQTPKHLITATGQRVTLRCSPRSGDLSVYWYQQSLDQGLQFLIQYYNGEERAKGNILERFSAQQFPDLHSELNLSSLELGDSALYFCASSPGGSAGETQYFGPGTRLLVL.

The chain joins TRBV19 to TRBJ1-2; 10 bases line up with TRBD1. The germline gives CDR1 LNHDA, CDR2 SQIVND (reference sequence). Trimming cost V 3 bases and J 3 bases; bases outside gene matches: 4. The CDR3 spans 15 residues. The CDR3 spells CASSIEGTGDYGYTF. The DNA of the CDR3 is TGTGCCAGTAGTATTGAGGGGACAGGGGACTATGGCTACACCTTC.

CDR3 protein: CASSLAAGQGTAQYF. The CDR3 DNA follows: TGCGCCAGCAGCTTGGCCGCTGGACAGGGGACGGCGCAGTATTTT. The V and J genes are TRBV5-1 and TRBJ2-3; 9 bases fit TRBD1. The CDR3 consists of 15 residues. V lost 0 bases to trimming and J lost 10 bases; unmatched junction nucleotides: 9. Germline CDR1 reads SGHRS; CDR2 reads YFSETQ.

The chain uses TRBV7-2 and TRBJ2-7, with TRBD2 matching 10 bases. Germline CDR1 SGHTA, CDR2 FQGNSA. The V gene end was trimmed by 1 base and the J gene end by 2 bases; junction bases not matched to a gene: 5. The CDR3 has 16 amino acids. CDR3 bases: TGTGCCAGCAGCTTAGGGCCGAGCGGGGGGGCCTACGAGCAGTACTTC. Translating gives CASSLGPSGGAYEQYF.

The gene calls are TRBV5-6 and TRBJ1-1, with TRBD1 matching 8 bases. The CDR3 extends over 18 amino acids. V lost 1 base to trimming and J lost 0 bases; unmatched junction nucleotides: 11. Germline-derived CDR1 and CDR2 are SGHDT and YYEEEE. The CDR3 region has the DNA TGTGCCAGCAGCTTGTCCGGGACAGGCTATCGCGTGAACACTGAAGCTTTCTTT. Translation gives CASSLSGTGYRVNTEAFF.

The rearrangement joins TRBV6-5 to TRBJ2-2; 8 nucleotides align to TRBD1. Per the germline V gene, CDR1 is MNHEY and CDR2 is SVGAGI. Germline trimming cut 5 bases from V and 5 bases from J; bases unmatched to any gene: 7. The CDR3 covers 15 residues. The CDR3 sequence: CASSSRTGFTGELFF. The CDR3 nucleotides are TGTGCCAGCAGTAGCCGGACAGGGTTTACCGGGGAGCTGTTTTTT.

This clone was picked up a small number of times. The chain recombines TRBV6-6 with TRBJ2-7; 8 bases fit TRBD1. This CDR3 is built from 15 residues. Looked up from germline, CDR1 is MNHNY and CDR2 is SVGAGI (reference sequence). J gave up 4 bases and V 6 bases, and 11 bases lay outside the gene matches. CDR3 residues: CASSLRTGQGYEQYF. CDR3 nucleotide sequence: TGTGCCAGCAGCCTAAGGACAGGGCAAGGATACGAGCAGTACTTC.

The chain uses TRBV9 and TRBJ1-1; D is perhaps TRBD1 (6 bases). The CDR3 extends over 15 amino acids. Per germline, CDR1 SGDLS and CDR2 YYNGEE. Trimming cost V 0 bases and J 0 bases, with 9 bases left between them. The CDR3 is CASSVVAGVNTEAFF. As DNA, the CDR3 is TGTGCCAGCAGCGTAGTGGCAGGGGTGAACACTGAAGCTTTCTTT.